This record concerns one T cell receptor (beta chain) sequence. The antigen remains unidentified. The sample belongs to a study of cytomegalovirus exposure and HLA in healthy donors. The study, taken as a whole, reports: TRBV6-2, TRBV6-3 and some other V segments were unresolvable in 87-base-pair reads.

With V trimmed by 4 bases and J by 4 bases, 6 bases remained unmatched. The CDR3 extends over 14 amino acids. Germline V lookup: CDR1 SGDLS, CDR2 YYNGEE. PCR employed 60 Vbeta and 13 Jbeta primers. Only in-frame clones appear in the TCRdb table, and some are missing; sequencing was by immunoSEQ multiplex PCR. This sample yields over 65,000 clones, of which more than 60% are seen a single time; roughly 13% belongs to the top ten. The sample was PBMCs. The TCR comes from a human donor in good health. The gene calls are TRBV9 and TRBJ2-7, with TRBD1 identical over 9 bases. In DNA, the CDR3 is TGTGCCAGCAGCCCGGGACAGGGAGAATACGAGCAGTACTTC. It specifies CASSPGQGEYEQYF.